These T cell receptor beta chains were read from a single sample in a study of cytomegalovirus exposure and HLA in healthy donors. Generated by immunoSEQ multiplex PCR, the TCRdb table keeps only in-frame clones and is missing some. The data contain around 100,000 clones, roughly 85% of them singletons. The sequenced material came from PBMCs. These receptors were collected from a middle-aged woman in good health and CMV-seronegative. Each CDR3 is given with its conserved first and last residue. D genes are given only for firm matches. The size of a clone is reported for some rows only, either as once, few or many, or as a class for expanded clones.

v_gene	j_gene	len	d_gene	abundance	CDR3nt	CDR3aa
TRBV10-3	TRBJ2-1	14	NA	NA	TGTGCCATCAGTGAGCTGTCTACCGACAATGAGCAGTTCTTC	CAISELSTDNEQFF
TRBV30	TRBJ2-3	14	TRBD2	NA	TGTGCCTGGAAAGTAGCGGGGGGGCCCGGTACGCAGTATTTT	CAWKVAGGPGTQYF
TRBV29-1	TRBJ1-1	13	NA	few	TGCAGCGCAATACTAACAACCCTCACTGAAGCTTTCTTT	CSAILTTLTEAFF
TRBV27	TRBJ1-1	13	NA	few	TGTGCCACCAGGAGGCAAGGCAGAACTGAAGCTTTCTTT	CATRRQGRTEAFF
TRBV21-1	TRBJ2-3	18	NA	NA	TGTGCCAGCAGCCTTACTAGCGGAGGTGCGGACAACACAGATACGCAGTATTTT	CASSLTSGGADNTDTQYF
TRBV29-1	TRBJ1-1	14	NA	NA	TGCAGCGTTGAGAATCATGGTGAGCACACTGAAGCTTTCTTT	CSVENHGEHTEAFF
TRBV28	TRBJ1-5	17	NA	once	TGTGCCAGCAGTTTATTTGACTGGACAAGAGGCCATCAGCCCCAGCATTTT	CASSLFDWTRGHQPQHF
TRBV27	TRBJ2-4	13	TRBD1	NA	TGTGCCAGCAGTTTTTCACAGGGGAACATTCAGTACTTC	CASSFSQGNIQYF
TRBV28	TRBJ1-2	15	TRBD1	NA	TGTGCCAGCAGTGTCGCCGGGACAGGGGTATGGGGCTACACCTTC	CASSVAGTGVWGYTF
TRBV6-4	TRBJ2-7	15	NA	once	TGTGCCAGCAGTTCAGACGGCCAGGAAGACTACGAGCAGTACTTC	CASSSDGQEDYEQYF
TRBV28	TRBJ1-5	15	NA	few	TGTGCCAGCAGCGGACTCTTCGGGAGCAATCAGCCCCAGCATTTT	CASSGLFGSNQPQHF
TRBV19	TRBJ2-5	13	NA	few	TGTGCCAGTAGTATCCAGGTTTTAGAGACCCAGTACTTC	CASSIQVLETQYF
TRBV4-3	TRBJ2-1	16	NA	NA	TGCGCCAGCAGCCAAGACCTCTCGCTAGTCTACAATGAGCAGTTCTTC	CASSQDLSLVYNEQFF
TRBV7-2	TRBJ2-7	13	TRBD1	NA	TGTGCCAGCAGCACGGACAGGGGGTACGAGCAGTACTTC	CASSTDRGYEQYF
TRBV25-1	TRBJ2-5	14	NA	NA	TGTGCCAGCAGTGGCTGGCTAGCCCAAGAGACCCAGTACTTC	CASSGWLAQETQYF